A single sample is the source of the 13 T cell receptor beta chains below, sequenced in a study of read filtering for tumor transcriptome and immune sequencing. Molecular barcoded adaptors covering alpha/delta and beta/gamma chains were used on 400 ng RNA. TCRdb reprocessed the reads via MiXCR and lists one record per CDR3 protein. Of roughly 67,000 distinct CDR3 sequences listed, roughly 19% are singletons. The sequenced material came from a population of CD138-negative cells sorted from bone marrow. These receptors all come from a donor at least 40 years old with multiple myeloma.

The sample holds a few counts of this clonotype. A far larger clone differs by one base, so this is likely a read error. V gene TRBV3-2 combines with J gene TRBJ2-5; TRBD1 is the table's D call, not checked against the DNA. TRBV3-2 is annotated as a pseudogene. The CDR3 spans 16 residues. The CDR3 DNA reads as TGTGCCAGCAGCCAAGATAGATCGGGGGCCACAGGGACCCAGTACTTC. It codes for CASSQDRSGATGTQYF.

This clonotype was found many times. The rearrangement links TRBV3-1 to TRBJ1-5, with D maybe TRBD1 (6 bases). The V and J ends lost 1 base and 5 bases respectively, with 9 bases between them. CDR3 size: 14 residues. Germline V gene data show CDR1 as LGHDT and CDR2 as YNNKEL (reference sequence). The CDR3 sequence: CASSQAGAHQPQHF. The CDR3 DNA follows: TGTGCCAGCAGCCAAGCAGGGGCCCATCAGCCCCAGCATTTT.

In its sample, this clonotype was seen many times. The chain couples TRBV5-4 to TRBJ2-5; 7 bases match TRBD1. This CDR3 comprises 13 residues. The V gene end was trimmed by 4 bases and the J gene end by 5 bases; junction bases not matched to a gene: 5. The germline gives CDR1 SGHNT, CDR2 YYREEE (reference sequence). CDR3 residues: CASSKTGWETQYF. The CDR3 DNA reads TGTGCCAGCAGCAAGACAGGGTGGGAGACCCAGTACTTC.

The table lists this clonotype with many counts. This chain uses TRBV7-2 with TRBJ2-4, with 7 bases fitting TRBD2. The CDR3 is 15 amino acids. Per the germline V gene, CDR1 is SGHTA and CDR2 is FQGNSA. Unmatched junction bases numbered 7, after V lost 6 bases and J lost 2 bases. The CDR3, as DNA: TGTGCCAGCAGTTCTTTGACTAGCTCCAAAAACATTCAGTACTTC. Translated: CASSSLTSSKNIQYF.

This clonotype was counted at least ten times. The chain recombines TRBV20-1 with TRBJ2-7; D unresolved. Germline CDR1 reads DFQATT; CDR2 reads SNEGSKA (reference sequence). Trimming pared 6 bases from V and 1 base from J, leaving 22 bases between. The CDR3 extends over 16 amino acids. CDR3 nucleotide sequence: TGCAGTGCCCCGGATTCCGGGCTACATTTTTCCTACGAGCAGTACTTC. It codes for CSAPDSGLHFSYEQYF.

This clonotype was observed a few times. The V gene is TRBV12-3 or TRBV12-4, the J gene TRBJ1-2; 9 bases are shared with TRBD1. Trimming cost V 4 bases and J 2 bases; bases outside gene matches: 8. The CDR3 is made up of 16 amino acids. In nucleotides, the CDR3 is TGTGCCAGCAGTTCTGACAGGGGGGACCCAAACTATGGCTACACCTTC. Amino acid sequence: CASSSDRGDPNYGYTF.

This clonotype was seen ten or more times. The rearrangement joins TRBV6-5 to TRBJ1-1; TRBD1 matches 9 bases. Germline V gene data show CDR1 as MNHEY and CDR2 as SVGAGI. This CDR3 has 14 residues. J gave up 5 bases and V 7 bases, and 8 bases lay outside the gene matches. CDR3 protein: CASIVDRGGTEAFF. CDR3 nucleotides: TGTGCCAGCATTGTGGACAGGGGTGGTACTGAAGCTTTCTTT.

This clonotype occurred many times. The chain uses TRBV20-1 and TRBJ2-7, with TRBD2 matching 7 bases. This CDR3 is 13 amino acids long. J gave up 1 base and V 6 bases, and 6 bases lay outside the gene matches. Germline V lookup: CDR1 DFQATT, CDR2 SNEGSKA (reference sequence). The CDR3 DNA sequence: TGCAGTGCCCCTCGCGGGGGATCCTACGAGCAGTACTTC. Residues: CSAPRGGSYEQYF.

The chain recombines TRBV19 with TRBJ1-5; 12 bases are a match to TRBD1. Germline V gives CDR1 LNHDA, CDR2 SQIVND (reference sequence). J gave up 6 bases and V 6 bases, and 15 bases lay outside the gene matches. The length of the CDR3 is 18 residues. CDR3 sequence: CASSPQGAGQGARQPQHF. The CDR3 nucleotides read TGTGCCAGTAGCCCCCAAGGTGCGGGACAGGGGGCGCGTCAGCCCCAGCATTTT.

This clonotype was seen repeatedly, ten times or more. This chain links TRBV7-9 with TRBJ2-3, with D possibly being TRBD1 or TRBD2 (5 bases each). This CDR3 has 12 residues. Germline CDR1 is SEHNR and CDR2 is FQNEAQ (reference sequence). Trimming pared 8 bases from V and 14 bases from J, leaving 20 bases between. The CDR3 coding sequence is TGTGCCAGCGGGCTCGGTCTGGGGGTGTTGTATTTT. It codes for CASGLGLGVLYF.

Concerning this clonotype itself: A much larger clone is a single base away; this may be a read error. The CDR3: CATSRDRQVTAELFF. CDR3 sequence (DNA): TGTGCCACCAGCAGAGATCGACAGGTCACCGCGGAGCTGTTTTTT. This chain joins TRBV15 and TRBJ2-2, with D possibly TRBD1 on 6 matching bases. Per germline, CDR1 LNHNV and CDR2 YYDKDF (reference sequence). The CDR3 is 15 residues long.

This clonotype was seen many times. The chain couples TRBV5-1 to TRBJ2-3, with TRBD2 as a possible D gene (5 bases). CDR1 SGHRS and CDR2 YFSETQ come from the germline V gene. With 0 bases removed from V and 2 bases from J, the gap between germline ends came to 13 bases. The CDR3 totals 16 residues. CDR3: CASSLDWSGDTDTQYF. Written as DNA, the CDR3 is TGCGCCAGCAGCTTGGACTGGAGCGGAGACACAGATACGCAGTATTTT.

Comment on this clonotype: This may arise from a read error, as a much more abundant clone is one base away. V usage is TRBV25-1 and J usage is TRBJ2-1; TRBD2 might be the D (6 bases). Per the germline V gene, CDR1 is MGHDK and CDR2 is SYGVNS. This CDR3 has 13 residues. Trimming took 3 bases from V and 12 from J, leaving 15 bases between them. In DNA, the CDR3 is TGTGCCAGCAGTGAGGTACTAGCAAAATGGCAGTTCTTC. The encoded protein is CASSEVLAKWQFF. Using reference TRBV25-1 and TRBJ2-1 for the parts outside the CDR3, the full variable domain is EADIYQTPRYLVIGTGKKITLECSQTMGHDKMYWYQQDPGMELHLIHYSYGVNSTEKGDLSSESTVSRIRTEHFPLTLESARPSHTSQYLCASSEVLAKWQFFGPGTRLTVL.